This is a list of T cell receptor beta chains from one sample in a study of OX40 agonist ivuxolimab in advanced cancers. Some clones are missing from TCRdb's copy, which holds only in-frame ones; the method was immunoSEQ multiplex PCR. Seen here are fewer than 25,000 clones, 86% observed once, and the top ten hold more than 20%. The material was CD4+ or CD8+ T cells sorted from blood, obtained in a trial of the OX40 agonist ivuxolimab. These receptors all come from an adult with an advanced solid tumor such as melanoma, head and neck, liver or kidney cancer. CDR3s include the opening cysteine and the closing phenylalanine or tryptophan. A D gene is named only where the DNA matches it firmly. Clone size appears in some rows only: once, few, many, or a class for an expanded clone.

clone size	V gene	D gene	J gene	CDR3 protein	CDR3 DNA
NA	TRBV5-1	TRBD1	TRBJ1-1	CASSLKGATEAFF	TGCGCCAGCAGCTTAAAGGGGGCCACTGAAGCTTTCTTT
NA	TRBV25-1	TRBD1	TRBJ2-3	CASREDRGREDTQYF	TGTGCCAGCAGGGAAGACAGGGGGCGCGAAGATACGCAGTATTTT
NA	TRBV4-3	NA	TRBJ2-4	CASSQEDGQGLFTAKNIQYF	TGCGCCAGCAGCCAAGAGGATGGCCAGGGGCTATTTACGGCCAAAAACATTCAGTACTTC
NA	TRBV6-1	NA	TRBJ2-7	CASRDYEQYF	TGTGCCAGCAGAGACTACGAGCAGTACTTC
NA	TRBV5-1	TRBD2	TRBJ2-1	CASSSGTSGYNEQFF	TGCGCCAGCAGCTCCGGGACTAGCGGCTACAATGAGCAGTTCTTC
few	TRBV4-1	TRBD2	TRBJ2-1	CASSQPSGRFNYEQFF	TGCGCCAGCAGCCAGCCTAGCGGGAGGTTTAATTATGAGCAGTTCTTC
NA	TRBV4-1	TRBD1	TRBJ2-5	CASSQGDRGYQETQYF	TGCGCCAGCAGCCAAGGGGACAGGGGTTACCAAGAGACCCAGTACTTC
NA	TRBV5-4	NA	TRBJ2-5	CASSLISGETQYF	TGTGCCAGCAGCTTGATTTCCGGGGAGACCCAGTACTTC
NA	TRBV6-6	TRBD1	TRBJ2-5	CASSRQGVETQYF	TGTGCCAGCAGTCGACAGGGAGTGGAGACCCAGTACTTC
NA	TRBV10-2	TRBD2	TRBJ2-2	CASSPGLGTGELFF	TGCGCCAGCAGCCCCGGACTAGGGACCGGGGAGCTGTTTTTT
NA	TRBV7-9	NA	TRBJ2-7	CASSLAFEQYF	TGTGCCAGCAGCTTAGCGTTCGAGCAGTACTTC
NA	TRBV9	TRBD1	TRBJ1-1	CASSSRTGAEAEF	TGTGCCAGCAGCTCCCGGACAGGGGCGGAAGCTGAGTTT
NA	TRBV19	NA	TRBJ2-7	CASSTRAADYEQYF	TGTGCCAGTAGTACCAGGGCCGCCGACTACGAGCAGTACTTC
NA	TRBV7-6	NA	TRBJ2-1	CASSFTTGDYYNEQFF	TGTGCCAGCAGCTTTACGACAGGGGACTACTACAATGAGCAGTTCTTC
NA	TRBV7-9	TRBD2	TRBJ2-7	CASRGTSGRTTEQYF	TGTGCCAGCAGAGGGACTAGCGGGAGAACGACCGAGCAGTACTTC
once	TRBV25-1	NA	TRBJ2-1	CASRDGPYNEQFF	TGTGCCAGCAGGGACGGGCCCTACAATGAGCAGTTCTTC
NA	TRBV13	NA	TRBJ2-3	CASSLDGTQYF	TGTGCCAGCAGCTTAGACGGTACGCAGTATTTT
NA	TRBV29-1	TRBD1	TRBJ1-4	CSVEVDRDEKLFF	TGCAGCGTAGAGGTGGACAGGGATGAAAAACTGTTTTTT
NA	TRBV7-9	NA	TRBJ1-4	CASSPPPGWREEKLFF	TGTGCCAGCAGCCCCCCGCCGGGATGGCGGGAAGAAAAACTGTTTTTT
NA	TRBV6-1	NA	TRBJ2-1	CASSFNLADYNEQFF	TGTGCCAGCAGTTTCAATTTAGCGGATTACAATGAGCAGTTCTTC
NA	TRBV5-4	TRBD2	TRBJ2-4	CASSEPSGLAKNIQYF	TGTGCCAGCAGTGAACCTAGCGGATTAGCCAAAAACATTCAGTACTTC
NA	TRBV4-3	NA	TRBJ1-1	CASSQWGARTEAFF	TGCGCCAGCAGCCAATGGGGGGCGCGGACTGAAGCTTTCTTT
NA	TRBV14	NA	TRBJ2-1	CASSQAPPKRNEQFF	TGTGCCAGCAGCCAAGCACCGCCCAAGAGGAATGAGCAGTTCTTC
NA	TRBV6-5	NA	TRBJ2-7	CASSPTRALKYEQYF	TGTGCCAGCAGCCCGACTAGAGCTTTGAAATACGAGCAGTACTTC
NA	TRBV4-1	NA	TRBJ2-7	CASSQGQGGAISYEQYF	TGCGCCAGCAGCCAAGGTCAGGGGGGGGCTATCTCCTACGAGCAGTACTTC
NA	TRBV15	NA	TRBJ1-2	CATSRDQANYGYTF	TGTGCCACCAGCAGAGATCAAGCTAACTATGGCTACACCTTC
NA	TRBV19	TRBD2	TRBJ2-1	CASSRYGTSGYNEQFF	TGTGCCAGTAGTCGGTACGGGACTAGCGGGTACAATGAGCAGTTCTTC
NA	TRBV6-5	NA	TRBJ1-1	CASSYSRGLNTEAFF	TGTGCCAGCAGTTACTCTAGGGGTTTGAACACTGAAGCTTTCTTT
NA	TRBV18	NA	TRBJ2-1	CASSSPLHPGDNEQFF	TGTGCCAGCTCATCCCCGCTCCACCCGGGGGACAATGAGCAGTTCTTC